In this sample, the clone carrying this T cell receptor (beta chain) turned up once. The entry originates in a study of blood T cell repertoires in COVID-19. Study overall: Researchers got acute and convalescent COVID-19 samples from the United States, Italy and Spain. From T cells, B-cell-depleted T cells, or PBMCs came the material, which was cDNA or gDNA.

How the authors handled the data: From reference gene primer amplification, estimates of nucleated cell counts were derived. Sequenced by immunoSEQ multiplex PCR; TCRdb stores in-frame clones only, minus some. The V and J calls and clone size were taken over from that table, and D and trimming were inferred from the DNA. The sample lists some 210,000 clones; 92% were seen once. The germline gives CDR1 MNHEY, CDR2 SMNVEV (reference sequence). This CDR3 has 13 amino acids. Trimming pared 3 bases from V and 2 bases from J, leaving 7 bases between. The sequence derives from a man in his thirties or forties with acute or convalescent COVID-19. Sequencing was done on a sample of peripheral blood. This chain connects TRBV27 to TRBJ1-1; D remains unclear. The DNA for the CDR3 is TGTGCCAGCAGTTTCGACACTAACACTGAAGCTTTCTTT. Its protein product is CASSFDTNTEAFF.